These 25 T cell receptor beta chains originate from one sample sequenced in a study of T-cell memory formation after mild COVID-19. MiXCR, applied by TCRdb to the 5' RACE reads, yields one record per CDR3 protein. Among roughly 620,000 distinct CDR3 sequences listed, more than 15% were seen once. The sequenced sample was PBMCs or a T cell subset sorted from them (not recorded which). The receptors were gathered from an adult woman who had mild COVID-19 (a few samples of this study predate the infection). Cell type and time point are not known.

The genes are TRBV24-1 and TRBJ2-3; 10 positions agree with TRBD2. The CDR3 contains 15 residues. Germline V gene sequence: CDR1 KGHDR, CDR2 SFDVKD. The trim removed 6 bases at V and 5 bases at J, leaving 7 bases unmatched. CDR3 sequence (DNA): TGTGCCACCAGTCGAGCGGGAGGGCAGGTAGATACGCAGTATTTT. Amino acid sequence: CATSRAGGQVDTQYF.

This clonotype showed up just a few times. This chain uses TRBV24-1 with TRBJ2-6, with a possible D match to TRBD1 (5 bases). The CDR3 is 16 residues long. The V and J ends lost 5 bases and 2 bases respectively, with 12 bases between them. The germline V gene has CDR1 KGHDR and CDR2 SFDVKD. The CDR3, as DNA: TGTGCCACCAGTGTTCTGGACAAGGCTGGGGCCAACGTCCTGACTTTC. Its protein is CATSVLDKAGANVLTF.

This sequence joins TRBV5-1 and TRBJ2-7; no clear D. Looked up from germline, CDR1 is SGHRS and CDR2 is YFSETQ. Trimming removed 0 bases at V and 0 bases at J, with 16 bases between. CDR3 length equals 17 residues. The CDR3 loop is CASSLGHGTPTSYEQYF. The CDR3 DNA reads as TGCGCCAGCAGCTTGGGCCATGGTACACCCACCTCCTACGAGCAGTACTTC.

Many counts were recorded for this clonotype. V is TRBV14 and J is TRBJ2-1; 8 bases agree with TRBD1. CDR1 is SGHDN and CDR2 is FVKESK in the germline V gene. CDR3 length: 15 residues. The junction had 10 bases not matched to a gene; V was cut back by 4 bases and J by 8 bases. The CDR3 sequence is CASSLPQTGAHEQFF. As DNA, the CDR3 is TGTGCCAGCAGCCTTCCCCAGACAGGGGCCCATGAGCAGTTCTTC.

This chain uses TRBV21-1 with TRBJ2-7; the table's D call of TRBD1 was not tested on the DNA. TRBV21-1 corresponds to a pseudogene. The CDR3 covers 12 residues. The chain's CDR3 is CASRGSGGEQYF. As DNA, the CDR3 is TGTGCCAGCAGGGGCTCTGGGGGCGAGCAGTACTTC.

CDR3 protein: CASSPYFGLGGNTIYF. The CDR3 bases are TGTGCCAGCAGTCCCTACTTCGGGTTGGGGGGAAACACCATATATTTT. V usage is TRBV12-3 or TRBV12-4 and J usage is TRBJ1-3; no reliable D call. The V end was cut by 5 bases, the J end by 4 bases, with 18 bases between. This CDR3 spans 16 amino acids.

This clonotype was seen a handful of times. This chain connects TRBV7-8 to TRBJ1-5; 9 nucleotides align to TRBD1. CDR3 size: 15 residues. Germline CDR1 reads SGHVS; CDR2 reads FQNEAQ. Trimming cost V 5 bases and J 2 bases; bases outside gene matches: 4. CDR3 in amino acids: CASSPWTGGNQPQHF. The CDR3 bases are TGTGCCAGCAGCCCCTGGACAGGGGGCAATCAGCCCCAGCATTTT.

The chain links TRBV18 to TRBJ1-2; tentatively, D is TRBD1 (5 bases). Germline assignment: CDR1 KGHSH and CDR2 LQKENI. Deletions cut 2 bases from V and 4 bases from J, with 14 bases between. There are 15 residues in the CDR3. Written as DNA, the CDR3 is TGTGCCAGCTCACCAGGCACAGGTTATCGCTATGGCTACACCTTC. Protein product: CASSPGTGYRYGYTF.

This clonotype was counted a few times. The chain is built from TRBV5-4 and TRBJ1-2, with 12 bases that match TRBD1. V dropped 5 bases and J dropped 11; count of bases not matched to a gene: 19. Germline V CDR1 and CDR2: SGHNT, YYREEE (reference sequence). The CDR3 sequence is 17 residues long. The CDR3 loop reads CASRSTPGQGAGGRYTF. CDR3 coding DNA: TGTGCCAGCAGATCGACACCGGGACAGGGGGCCGGAGGGCGTTACACCTTC.

The CDR3 nucleotides read TGCGCCAGCAGCCAAGCGTCCAAAGAGACCCAGTACTTC. Its protein is CASSQASKETQYF. The rearrangement uses TRBV4-1 and TRBJ2-5, with D unresolved. Germline V lookup: CDR1 MGHRA, CDR2 YSYEKL. Trimming shortened V by 1 base and J by 3 bases, and 6 bases separated the two germline ends. This CDR3 spans 13 amino acids.

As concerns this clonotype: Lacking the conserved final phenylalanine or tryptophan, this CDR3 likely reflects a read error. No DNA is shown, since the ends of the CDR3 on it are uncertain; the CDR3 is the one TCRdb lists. The CDR3 sequence is CATSDLTPQG. J is TRBJ2-7 and V is TRBV24-1. The CDR3 is 10 amino acids long, termini counted. The germline V gene has CDR1 KGHDR and CDR2 SFDVKD.

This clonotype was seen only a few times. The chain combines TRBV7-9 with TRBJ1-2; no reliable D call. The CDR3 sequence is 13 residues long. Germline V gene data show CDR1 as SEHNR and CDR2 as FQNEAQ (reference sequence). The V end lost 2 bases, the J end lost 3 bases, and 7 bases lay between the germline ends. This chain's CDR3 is CASSLRADYGYTF. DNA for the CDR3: TGTGCCAGCAGCTTAAGGGCGGACTATGGCTACACCTTC.

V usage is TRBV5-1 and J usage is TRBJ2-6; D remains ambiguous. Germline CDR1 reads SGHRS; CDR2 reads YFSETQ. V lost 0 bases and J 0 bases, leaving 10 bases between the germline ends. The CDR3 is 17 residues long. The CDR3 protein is CASSLEAWSSGANVLTF. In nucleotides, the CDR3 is TGCGCCAGCAGCTTGGAAGCTTGGAGCTCTGGGGCCAACGTCCTGACTTTC.

The CDR3 nucleotides are TGTGCCAGCAGCCAGAAACCATCAGGGAGGAGTGGCTACACCTTC. Its translation: CASSQKPSGRSGYTF. This sequence joins TRBV5-6 and TRBJ1-2; tentative D call: TRBD1 (5 bases). CDR1 and CDR2 (germline): SGHDT, YYEEEE. This CDR3 has 15 residues. The V end lost 4 bases, the J end lost 7 bases, and 20 bases lay between the germline ends.

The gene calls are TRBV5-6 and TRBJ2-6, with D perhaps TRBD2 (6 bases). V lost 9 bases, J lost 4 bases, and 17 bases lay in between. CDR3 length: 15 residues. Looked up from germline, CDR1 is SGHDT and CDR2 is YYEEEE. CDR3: CATTLGGSGANVLTF. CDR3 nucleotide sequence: TGTGCCACTACCTTGGGGGGATCCGGGGCCAACGTCCTGACTTTC.

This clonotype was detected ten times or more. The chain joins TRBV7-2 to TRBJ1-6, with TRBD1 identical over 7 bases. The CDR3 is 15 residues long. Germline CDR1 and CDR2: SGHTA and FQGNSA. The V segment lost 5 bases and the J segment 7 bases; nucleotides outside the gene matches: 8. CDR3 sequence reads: CASSPAPGGNSPLHF. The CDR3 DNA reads TGTGCCAGCAGCCCCGCCCCAGGGGGAAATTCACCCCTCCACTTT.

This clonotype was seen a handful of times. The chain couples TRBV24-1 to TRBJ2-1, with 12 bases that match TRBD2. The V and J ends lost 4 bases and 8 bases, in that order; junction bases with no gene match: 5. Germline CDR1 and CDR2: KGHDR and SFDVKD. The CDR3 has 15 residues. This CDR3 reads CATSEHTSGRYEQFF. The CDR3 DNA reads TGTGCCACCAGTGAGCATACTAGCGGGAGGTATGAGCAGTTCTTC.

CDR3 loop: CASSLEVTSYNEQFF. The CDR3, as DNA: TGCGCCAGCAGCTTGGAGGTTACATCCTACAATGAGCAGTTCTTC. The gene calls are TRBV5-1 and TRBJ2-1, with D hard to call. CDR3 length: 15 residues. Germline V gene sequence: CDR1 SGHRS, CDR2 YFSETQ. Between the trimmed V and J ends, which lost 0 bases and 1 base, there was a span of 8 bases.

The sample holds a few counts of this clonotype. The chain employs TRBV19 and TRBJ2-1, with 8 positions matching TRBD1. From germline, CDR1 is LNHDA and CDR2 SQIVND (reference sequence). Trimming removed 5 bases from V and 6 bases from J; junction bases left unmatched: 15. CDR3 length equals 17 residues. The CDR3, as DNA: TGTGCCAGTAGTGCCAGACAGGGGCCTTGGGGCATCAATGAGCAGTTCTTC. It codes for CASSARQGPWGINEQFF.

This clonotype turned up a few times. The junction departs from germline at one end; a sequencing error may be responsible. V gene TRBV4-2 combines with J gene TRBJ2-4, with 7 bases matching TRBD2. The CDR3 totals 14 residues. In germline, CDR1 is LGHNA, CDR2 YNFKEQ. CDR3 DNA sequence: TGTGCCAGCAGCCCGGGAGGTGGCAAAGACATTCAGTACTTC. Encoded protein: CASSPGGGKDIQYF.

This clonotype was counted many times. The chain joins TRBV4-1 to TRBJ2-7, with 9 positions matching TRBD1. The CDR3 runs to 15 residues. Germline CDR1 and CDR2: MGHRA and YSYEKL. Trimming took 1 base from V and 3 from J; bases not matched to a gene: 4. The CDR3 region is CASSQAGTGIYEQYF. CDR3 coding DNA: TGCGCCAGCAGCCAAGCGGGGACAGGGATCTACGAGCAGTACTTC.

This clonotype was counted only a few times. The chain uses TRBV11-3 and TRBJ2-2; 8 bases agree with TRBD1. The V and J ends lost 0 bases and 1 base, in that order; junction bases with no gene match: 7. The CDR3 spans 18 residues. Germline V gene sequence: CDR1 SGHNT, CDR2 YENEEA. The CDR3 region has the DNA TGTGCCAGCAGCTTAGATCTCCTGACAGGGGTGAACACCGGGGAGCTGTTTTTT. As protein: CASSLDLLTGVNTGELFF.

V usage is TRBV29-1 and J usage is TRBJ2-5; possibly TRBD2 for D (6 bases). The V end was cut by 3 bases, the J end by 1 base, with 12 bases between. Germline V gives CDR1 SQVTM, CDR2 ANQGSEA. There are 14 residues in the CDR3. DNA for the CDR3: TGCAGCGTTGAGGGACTCCTCCTCCAAGAGACCCAGTACTTC. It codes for CSVEGLLLQETQYF.

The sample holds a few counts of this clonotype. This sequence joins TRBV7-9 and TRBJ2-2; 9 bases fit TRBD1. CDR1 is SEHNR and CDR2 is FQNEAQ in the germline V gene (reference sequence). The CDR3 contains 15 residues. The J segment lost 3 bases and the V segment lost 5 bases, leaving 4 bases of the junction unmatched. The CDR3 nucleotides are TGTGCCAGCAGCCGGACAGGGGTCGACACCGGGGAGCTGTTTTTT. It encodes CASSRTGVDTGELFF.

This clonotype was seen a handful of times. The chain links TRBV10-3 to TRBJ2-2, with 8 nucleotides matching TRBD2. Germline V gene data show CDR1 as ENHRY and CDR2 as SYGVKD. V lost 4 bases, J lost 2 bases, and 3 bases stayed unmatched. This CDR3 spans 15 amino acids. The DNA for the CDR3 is TGTGCCATCAGTGGAGCGGGGGCAAACACCGGGGAGCTGTTTTTT. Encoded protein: CAISGAGANTGELFF.